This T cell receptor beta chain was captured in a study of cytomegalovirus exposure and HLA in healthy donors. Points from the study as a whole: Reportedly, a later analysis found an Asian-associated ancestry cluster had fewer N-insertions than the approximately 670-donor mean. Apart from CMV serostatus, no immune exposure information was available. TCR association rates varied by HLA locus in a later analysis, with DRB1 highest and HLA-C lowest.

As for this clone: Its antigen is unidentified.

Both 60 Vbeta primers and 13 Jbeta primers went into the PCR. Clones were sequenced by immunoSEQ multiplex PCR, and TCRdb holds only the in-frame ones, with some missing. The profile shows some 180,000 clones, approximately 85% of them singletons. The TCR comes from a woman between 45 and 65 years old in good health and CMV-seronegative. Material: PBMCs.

The CDR3 sequence is CSVEEGGLAGAGNEQYF. In DNA form, the CDR3 reads TGCAGCGTTGAAGAGGGGGGACTAGCGGGAGCGGGAAACGAGCAGTACTTC. V gene TRBV29-1 combines with J gene TRBJ2-7; 14 nucleotides line up with TRBD2. This CDR3 has 17 residues. J gave up 5 bases and V 0 bases, and 9 bases lay outside the gene matches. Per the germline V gene, CDR1 is SQVTM and CDR2 is ANQGSEA.